This TCR beta chain was documented in a study of T-cell reconstitution after alpha-beta-depleted transplantation in children. Study-level points and caveats: TCRbeta diversity was high at day 60 in some patients (a result of surviving recipient T cells and thymic progenitors). It was newly produced T cells that mostly accounted for T-cell counts and diversity one year after transplant.

This clonotype was detected only a few times. The antigen remains undetermined. Compared with germline, one end of the junction differs, possibly owing to a read error. Unique molecular identifiers featured in how the TCRbeta library was prepared. TCRdb re-called the PCR reads with MiXCR, one entry per CDR3 protein. The repertoire has about 1,000,000 distinct CDR3 sequences, 25% to 30% of them found once; the top ten carry roughly 28%. The CDR3 sequence is 13 residues long. The genes are TRBV12-3 or TRBV12-4 and TRBJ2-1; tentatively, D is TRBD2 (7 bases). The sample was PBMCs, mostly from graft donor cells, taken 360 days after TCRalphabeta/CD19-depleted stem cell transplant. The sequence derives from a boy less than two years old who had a stem cell transplant for SCID, so the T cells may come from the graft donor. Here the CDR3 DNA reads TGTGCCAGCAGTGACTCTGGGGGGGCCTCTCTCCTCTTC. Translating it yields CASSDSGGASLLF.